Below are 2 T cell receptor beta chains sequenced from a single sample in a study of radiation and T cells in renal cell carcinoma. TCRdb's table, derived via immunoSEQ multiplex PCR, lists solely in-frame clones and lacks some. The repertoire holds fewer than 200,000 clones, with around 90% as singletons. Documented time point: blood 4 weeks post-SBRT, at nephrectomy. The treatment was: 15 Gy SBRT to primary tumor, nephrectomy 4 weeks later. Source: blood, taken from a patient whose treatment included radiotherapy and nephrectomy. The receptors come from a woman aged 45 to 65 with renal cell carcinoma.

This clone was found once. Other DNA sequences in the sample encode the same CDR3. The chain is built from TRBV29-1 and TRBJ1-2; 7 bases are shared with TRBD1. Germline CDR1 SQVTM, CDR2 ANQGSEA. V lost 4 bases and J lost 8; bases outside the gene matches: 7. The CDR3 loop spans 12 amino acids. The CDR3 is CSVGEGARGYTF. The CDR3 DNA reads TGCAGCGTTGGTGAGGGGGCGAGGGGCTACACCTTC.

This clone showed up just a few times. The chain has TRBV20-1 and TRBJ1-1; D gene unclear. The CDR3 spans 11 residues. V lost 6 bases, J lost 5 bases, and 10 bases lay in between. CDR1 and CDR2 (germline): DFQATT, SNEGSKA (reference sequence). Written as DNA, the CDR3 is TGCAGTGCAGATGTTAGAACTGAAGCTTTCTTT. Protein sequence: CSADVRTEAFF.